This T cell receptor (beta chain) was identified during a study of blood T cell repertoires in COVID-19. Study overall: PBMCs, B-cell-depleted T cells, or T cells provided the cDNA or gDNA that made up the material.

Study processing details: Counts of nucleated cells, estimated from reference gene primer amplification, were obtained. TCRdb's copy holds only in-frame clones and misses some; the assay was immunoSEQ multiplex PCR. The V and J calls and clone size come from that table; D and trimming were worked out from the DNA. The sample includes roughly 250,000 clones, more than 75% of them seen just once. The CDR3 length is 16 residues. The chain joins TRBV21-1 to TRBJ2-1; TRBD2 is the table's D call, not checked against the DNA. TRBV21-1 corresponds to a pseudogene. Sequenced: peripheral blood. This receptor was obtained from a woman between 45 and 65 years old with acute or convalescent COVID-19. This chain's CDR3 is CASSKGASGRYNEQFF. The CDR3 coding sequence is TGTGCCAGCAGCAAAGGCGCTAGCGGGAGATACAATGAGCAGTTCTTC.